The following is a TCR beta chain sequence with its context. The target antigen is unknown. The CDR3 totals 16 residues. J was trimmed by 4 bases and V by 6 bases; bases with no gene match: 11. Germline V CDR1 and CDR2: SGHDT, YYEEEE. Chemo-refractory metastatic non-small-cell lung cancer patients were treated with focal radiation plus CTLA-4 blockade with ipilimumab. Generated by immunoSEQ multiplex PCR, the TCRdb table keeps only in-frame clones and is missing some. The sample lists 65,000 to 95,000 clones, roughly 86% occurring once. The data are from a study of radiotherapy plus CTLA-4 blockade in lung cancer. Study-wide points: Per reports, early blood T cell clone dynamics, plus interferon-beta, forecast response most strongly. Blood TCR clones of tumor origin expanded after radiotherapy plus ipilimumab.

Sequences were derived from peripheral blood, sampled from a patient treated with radiotherapy plus ipilimumab. This receptor was identified in a human donor with non-small cell lung cancer who had stable disease on radiotherapy plus ipilimumab. V usage is TRBV5-6 and J usage is TRBJ2-7; 12 bases map to TRBD2. In nucleotides, the CDR3 is TGTGCCAGCACCTTCGGGACTAGCGGGTCCTTTTACGAGCAGTACTTC. Its protein is CASTFGTSGSFYEQYF.